This TCR beta chain was sequenced in a study of T cell responses to AZD1222 COVID-19 vaccine listed by TCRdb under 2021. In the study overall: Because spike-specific TCR depth and breadth did not differ between the two schedules, AZD1222 recipients who got a second dose at roughly 4 weeks were pooled with those who got a second dose at roughly 12 weeks. A total of approximately 250 trial participants underwent TCR sequencing, of whom nearly 210 had received two doses of AZD1222 and approximately 26 had received two doses of the MenACWY control vaccine. Trial participants were enrolled by age into subgroups of 18-55, 56-69 and 70-plus years, and around 140, 26 and 57 TCR-sequenced participants, respectively, were included in these subgroups.

CDR1 and CDR2 (LGHNA, YSLEER) derive from the germline V gene. There are 13 amino acids in the CDR3, from cysteine to phenylalanine inclusive. Kept here is only the CDR3 DNA, which spans 39 bases and is read in frame from base 1. Study-level results and caveats: Vaccine-associated CD4 TCRs spanned the whole spike protein, with dominant responses in regions 160-218 and 743-854. Most participants were white British and females outnumbered males, and the authors suggested that clonal diversity may have been underestimated. In the small 56-69-year group, the increase in depth fell short of significance, most likely because of low power. A significant rise in spike-specific TCR breadth and depth was observed after two AZD1222 doses relative to day 0 and relative to MenACWY recipients. Because no samples from the day 14 peak response were available, repertoires could be characterized only after the peak T cell response. Nearly half of unique spike-specific TCRs reportedly recognized epitopes outside regions mutated in the B.1.351 and B.1.1.7 variants. Conclusions about previously exposed vaccinees are limited because only a handful of AZD1222 recipients were SARS-CoV-2 seropositive at baseline.

This clone was detected a few times. No cognate antigen has been identified for it. A junction boundary mismatches the germline segment, possibly from a read error. The sample's time point label, decoded: baseline before first vaccination. Vaccinee samples were obtained from the UK trials COV001 and COV002, which included a single-blind randomized controlled phase 2/3 trial of AZD1222 (ChAdOx1 nCoV-19) in healthy adults. Trial participant PBMC samples were collected at day 0 and day 28 after the second dose for TCRbeta chain sequencing. The CDR3 regions of human TCRbeta chains were subjected to immunosequencing. Regarding the original processing steps: Repertoire TCRs were matched against a reference library of SARS-CoV-2-specific TCRs generated with the MIRA antigen-specificity platform. Breadth was defined as the fraction of unique TCRs that were SARS-CoV-2-associated. Depth was defined as the fraction of total T cells that were SARS-CoV-2-associated. Each spike-specific TCR was assigned to its reactive spike region and to a CD4 or CD8 class using the MIRA data. Log10-transformed breadth and depth values were compared by one-way ANOVA with Sidak's multiple comparisons tests. As stored in TCRdb, this immuneACCESS dataset retains in-frame rearrangements with V and J assigned. A fraction of the clones does not appear; measured against another copy, unresolved V genes explain less than half of the discrepancy, and the remainder lacks a known reason. V and J calls and clone size are given by that table; D and trimming were obtained from the DNA. The sample has 130,000 to 150,000 clones on record, about 90% of them singletons. 4% to 6% of the sample comes from the top ten.

The rearranged segments are TRBV4-3 and TRBJ1-3; the D gene remains uncertain. Material: peripheral blood, obtained on day 0 of AZD1222 vaccination. The receptor was isolated from an adult in good health. The DNA is as follows: TGCGCCAGCAGCCAAGATTATGGAGACACCATATATTTT. Protein translation: CASSQDYGDTIYF.